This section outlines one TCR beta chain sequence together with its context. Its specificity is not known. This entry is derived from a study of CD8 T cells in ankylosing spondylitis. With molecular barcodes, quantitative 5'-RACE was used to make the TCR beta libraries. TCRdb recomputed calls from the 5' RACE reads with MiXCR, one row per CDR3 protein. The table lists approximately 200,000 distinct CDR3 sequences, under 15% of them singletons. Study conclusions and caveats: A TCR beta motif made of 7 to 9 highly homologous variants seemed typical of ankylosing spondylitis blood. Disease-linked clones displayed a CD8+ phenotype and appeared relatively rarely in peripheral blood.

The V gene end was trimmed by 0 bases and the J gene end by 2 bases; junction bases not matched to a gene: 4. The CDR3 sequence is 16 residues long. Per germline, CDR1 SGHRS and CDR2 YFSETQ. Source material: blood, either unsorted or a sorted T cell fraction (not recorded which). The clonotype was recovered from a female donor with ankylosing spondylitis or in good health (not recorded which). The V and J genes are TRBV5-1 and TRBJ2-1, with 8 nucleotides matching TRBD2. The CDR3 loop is CASSLVAGRAYNEQFF. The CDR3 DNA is TGCGCCAGCAGCTTGGTCGCCGGGAGGGCCTACAATGAGCAGTTCTTC.